This T cell receptor beta chain was sequenced during a study of control samples from healthy donors and cancer patients. Per the germline V gene, CDR1 is SGHAT and CDR2 is FQDESV (reference sequence). There are 16 residues in the CDR3. The V segment lost 0 bases and the J segment 4 bases; nucleotides outside the gene matches: 6. Some clones are missing from TCRdb's copy, which holds only in-frame ones; the method was immunoSEQ multiplex PCR. The repertoire holds approximately 86,000 clones, with over 85% as singletons. The receptor's source is a woman in her twenties or thirties in good health. Sequencing was carried out using blood. This chain connects TRBV11-1 to TRBJ2-3; 8 bases are shared with TRBD2. This chain's CDR3 is CASSLAGRGLADTQYF. CDR3 in DNA: TGTGCCAGCAGCTTAGCGGGGAGGGGACTAGCAGATACGCAGTATTTT.